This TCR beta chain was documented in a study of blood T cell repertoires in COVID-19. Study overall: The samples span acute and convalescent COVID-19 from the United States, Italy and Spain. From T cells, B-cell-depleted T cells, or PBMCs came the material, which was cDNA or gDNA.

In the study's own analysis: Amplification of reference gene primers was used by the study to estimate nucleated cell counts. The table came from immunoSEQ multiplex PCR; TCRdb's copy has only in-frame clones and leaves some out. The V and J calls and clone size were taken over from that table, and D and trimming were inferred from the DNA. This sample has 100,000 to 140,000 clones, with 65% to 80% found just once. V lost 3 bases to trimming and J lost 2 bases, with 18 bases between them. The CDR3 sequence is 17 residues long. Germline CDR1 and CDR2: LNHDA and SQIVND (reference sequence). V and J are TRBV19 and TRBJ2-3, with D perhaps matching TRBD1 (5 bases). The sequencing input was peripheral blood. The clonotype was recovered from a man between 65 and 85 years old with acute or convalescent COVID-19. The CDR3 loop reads CASSIDFWAGPTDTQYF. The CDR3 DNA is TGTGCCAGTAGTATCGATTTCTGGGCAGGGCCCACAGATACGCAGTATTTT.